A selection of T cell receptor beta chains follows, all from one sample in a study of human versus mouse CDR3 diversity and MHC coevolution. The table came from immunoSEQ multiplex PCR; TCRdb's copy has only in-frame clones and leaves some out. The table includes 50,000 to 65,000 clones, around 94% detected once. Sequencing used naive CD4+ T cells from blood. The receptors were sampled from a person aged 55 to 69 in good health. Both conserved end residues are part of each CDR3. The D gene is left open where the match is weak. Only some rows state a clone size, as once, few, many or a class for expanded clones.

V: TRBV6-6
D: NA
J: TRBJ1-6
size: NA
DNA: TGTGCCAGCAGTTACTCCTCGGAGACCCTCCACTTT
CDR3: CASSYSSETLHF

V: TRBV19
D: TRBD1
J: TRBJ2-7
size: NA
DNA: TGTGCCAGTAGTATAGGTTCAGGGGGCGCCTACGAGCAGTACTTC
CDR3: CASSIGSGGAYEQYF

V: TRBV7-3
D: TRBD2
J: TRBJ2-7
size: NA
DNA: TGTGCCAGCAGCTTAAGCGGCGGGAGGTACGAGCAGTACTTC
CDR3: CASSLSGGRYEQYF

V: TRBV6-5
D: TRBD2
J: TRBJ2-1
size: NA
DNA: TGTGCCAGCACTGAGCGGGAGGGCCGCAATGAGCAGTTCTTC
CDR3: CASTEREGRNEQFF

V: TRBV9
D: TRBD1
J: TRBJ2-2
size: NA
DNA: TGTGCCAGCAGCGGGGACAGCGTCACCGGGGAGCTGTTTTTT
CDR3: CASSGDSVTGELFF

V: TRBV6-6
D: NA
J: TRBJ2-2
size: NA
DNA: TGTGCCAGCACCCTAATTGCGACCGGGGAGCTGTTTTTT
CDR3: CASTLIATGELFF

V: TRBV18
D: TRBD1
J: TRBJ1-2
size: NA
DNA: TGTGCCAGCTCATCCCTCGGCTCCGGGACAGGGACCACTTATGGCTACACCTTC
CDR3: CASSSLGSGTGTTYGYTF

V: TRBV6-5
D: NA
J: TRBJ1-5
size: NA
DNA: TGTGCCAGCATGAGGGATGTATCGGGCAATCAGCCCCAGCATTTT
CDR3: CASMRDVSGNQPQHF

V: TRBV28
D: TRBD1
J: TRBJ1-1
size: NA
DNA: TGTGCCAGCAGGGAATGGACAGGGCGGAACACTGAAGCTTTCTTT
CDR3: CASREWTGRNTEAFF

V: TRBV11-2
D: NA
J: TRBJ1-1
size: NA
DNA: TGTGCCAGCAGCTTAGATCGGAACACGGGCACTGAAGCTTTCTTT
CDR3: CASSLDRNTGTEAFF

V: TRBV2
D: NA
J: TRBJ1-1
size: NA
DNA: TGTGCCAGCAGTGAGCTGGGGGGGAGCACTGAAGCTTTCTTT
CDR3: CASSELGGSTEAFF

V: TRBV7-2
D: NA
J: TRBJ2-5
size: NA
DNA: TGTGCCAGCAGCACTGGGGGCGCGCAAGAGACCCAGTACTTC
CDR3: CASSTGGAQETQYF

V: TRBV6-6
D: NA
J: TRBJ2-1
size: NA
DNA: TGTGCCAGTATACAAGGACAGCAATACAATGAGCAGTTCTTC
CDR3: CASIQGQQYNEQFF

V: TRBV11-2
D: TRBD1
J: TRBJ1-3
size: NA
DNA: TGTGCCAGCAGCTCCCCACAGGGGATGGACACCATATATTTT
CDR3: CASSSPQGMDTIYF

V: TRBV4-1
D: NA
J: TRBJ2-7
size: NA
DNA: TGCGCCAGCAGCCACGGTACAGGTTGGGTGGCCTACCAGTACTTC
CDR3: CASSHGTGWVAYQYF

V: TRBV27
D: TRBD2
J: TRBJ2-5
size: once
DNA: TGTGCCAGCAGTTTTTCGTTCGCGACTAGCGGGCAAGAGACCCAGTACTTC
CDR3: CASSFSFATSGQETQYF

V: TRBV5-6
D: TRBD1
J: TRBJ2-1
size: NA
DNA: TGTGCCAGCGCAATACCGGGACAGGGCTACAATGAGCAGTTCTTC
CDR3: CASAIPGQGYNEQFF